One T cell receptor beta chain is described in this entry. This sample was taken from a study of blood T cell repertoires in COVID-19. In the study overall: Sites across the United States, Italy and Spain contributed samples from acute and convalescent COVID-19. From T cells, B-cell-depleted T cells, or PBMCs came the material, which was cDNA or gDNA.

In germline, CDR1 is SGHNT, CDR2 YYREEE (reference sequence). The V end lost 1 base, the J end lost 2 bases, and 7 bases lay between the germline ends. This CDR3 is 15 amino acids long. Study processing details: From reference gene primer amplification, estimates of nucleated cell counts were derived. The protocol was immunoSEQ multiplex PCR, while the TCRdb copy is restricted to in-frame clones and leaves out a portion. V and J calls and clone size are copied from that table; D and trimming were computed from the DNA. The table includes over 150,000 clones, 70% to 90% detected once. The chain has TRBV5-4 and TRBJ2-6; a possible D gene is TRBD2 (5 bases). The TCR sequence derives from a man aged 25 to 45 with acute or convalescent COVID-19. Material: peripheral blood. CDR3 nucleotides: TGTGCCAGCAGCTTGATCGGGGCTGGGGCCAACGTCCTGACTTTC. It codes for CASSLIGAGANVLTF. Variable domain in full (rest from reference TRBV5-4 and TRBJ2-6): ETGVTQSPTHLIKTRGQQVTLRCSSQSGHNTVSWYQQALGQGPQFIFQYYREEENGRGNFPPRFSGLQFPNYSSELNVNALELDDSALYLCASSLIGAGANVLTFGAGSRLTVL.